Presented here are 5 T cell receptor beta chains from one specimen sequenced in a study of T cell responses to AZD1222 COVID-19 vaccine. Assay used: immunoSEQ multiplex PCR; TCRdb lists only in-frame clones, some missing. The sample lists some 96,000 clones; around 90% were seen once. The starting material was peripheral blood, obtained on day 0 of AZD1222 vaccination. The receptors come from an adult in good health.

CDR3 nucleotide sequence: TGTGCCAGCAGTACATCTAGGGACTCCTACAATGAGCAGTTCTTC. This codes for CASSTSRDSYNEQFF. The V and J genes are TRBV27 and TRBJ2-1; no definite D call. Germline CDR1 MNHEY, CDR2 SMNVEV (reference sequence). The CDR3 is made up of 15 amino acids. Trimming left V 5 bases short and J 0 bases short, with 11 bases between.

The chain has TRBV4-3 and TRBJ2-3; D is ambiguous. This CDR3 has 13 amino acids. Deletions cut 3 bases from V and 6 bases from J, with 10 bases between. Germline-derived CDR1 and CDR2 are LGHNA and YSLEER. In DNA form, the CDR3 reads TGCGCCAGCAGCCAGAGGAGTGGTGATACGCAGTATTTT. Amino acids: CASSQRSGDTQYF.

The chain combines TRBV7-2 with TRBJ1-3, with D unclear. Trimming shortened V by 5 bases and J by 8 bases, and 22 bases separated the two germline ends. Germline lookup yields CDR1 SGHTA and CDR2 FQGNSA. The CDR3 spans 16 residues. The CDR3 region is CASSVRMTSSPDTIYF. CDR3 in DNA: TGTGCCAGCAGCGTACGGATGACATCCTCACCGGACACCATATATTTT.

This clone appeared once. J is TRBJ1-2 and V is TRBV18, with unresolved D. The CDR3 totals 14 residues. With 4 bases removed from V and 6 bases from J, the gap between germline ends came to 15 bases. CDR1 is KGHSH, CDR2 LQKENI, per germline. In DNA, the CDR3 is TGTGCCAGCTCACTGCTGGCGGTCCGAGATGGCTACACCTTC. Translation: CASSLLAVRDGYTF.

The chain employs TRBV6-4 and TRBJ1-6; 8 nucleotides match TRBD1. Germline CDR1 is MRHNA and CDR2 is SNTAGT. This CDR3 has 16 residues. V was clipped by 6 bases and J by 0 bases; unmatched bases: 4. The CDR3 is CASRAGTGSYNSPLHF. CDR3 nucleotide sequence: TGTGCCAGCAGGGCCGGGACAGGCTCCTATAATTCACCCCTCCACTTT.